These T cell receptor beta chains were read from a single sample in a study of cytomegalovirus exposure and HLA in healthy donors. The protocol was immunoSEQ multiplex PCR, while the TCRdb copy is restricted to in-frame clones and leaves out a portion. Among 120,000 or so clones listed, around 81% were seen once. The sequencing sample was made of PBMCs. The source is a woman aged 40 to 50 in good health and CMV-seronegative. CDR3s include the opening cysteine and the closing phenylalanine or tryptophan. A D gene is named only where the DNA matches it firmly. Expanded clones are given a class, and other clones once, few, many or no size at all.

V	J	length	size	D	DNA	CDR3
TRBV11-2	TRBJ1-5	16	NA	TRBD1	TGTGCCAGCAGCCTCAACTCGGACAGGGGAAATCAGCCCCAGCATTTT	CASSLNSDRGNQPQHF
TRBV19	TRBJ2-7	14	NA	TRBD1	TGTGCCAGTAGTCCCGTGGACAGGGGGCGCGAGCAGTACTTC	CASSPVDRGREQYF
TRBV27	TRBJ1-1	15	NA	TRBD1	TGTGCCAGCAGATCGACAGGGGGCGCATTTGCTGAAGCTTTCTTT	CASRSTGGAFAEAFF
TRBV6-6	TRBJ1-5	15	NA	TRBD1	TGTGCCAGCAGGCCCACAGGGGAACGAAATCAGCCCCAGCATTTT	CASRPTGERNQPQHF
TRBV9	TRBJ1-2	16	NA	TRBD1	TGTGCCAGCAGCGTAGGCCGACCGACAGGGAACCATGGCTACACCTTC	CASSVGRPTGNHGYTF
TRBV5-6	TRBJ1-2	13	NA	TRBD1	TGTGCCAGCAGCTCTAACAGGGGTGAAGGCTACACCTTC	CASSSNRGEGYTF
TRBV2	TRBJ1-1	13	few	NA	TGTGCCGGTAGAATGAGGCCGAACACTGAAGCTTTCTTT	CAGRMRPNTEAFF
TRBV5-4	TRBJ2-5	16	NA	NA	TGTGCCAGCAGCCCGACCCTGAGGGAGTACCAAGAGACCCAGTACTTC	CASSPTLREYQETQYF
TRBV6-1	TRBJ2-3	15	NA	NA	TGTGCCAGCAGTTTCCTAGTGGCGGGCACAGATACGCAGTATTTT	CASSFLVAGTDTQYF
TRBV6-6	TRBJ2-1	11	few	NA	TGTGCCAGCTTGGTAGCCAATGAGCAGTTCTTC	CASLVANEQFF
TRBV9	TRBJ2-1	13	NA	NA	TGTGCCAGCAGCGTTGACACCTACAATGAGCAGTTCTTC	CASSVDTYNEQFF
TRBV7-9	TRBJ2-7	16	NA	TRBD2	TGTGCCAGCAGCTTATATCGAGCGGGGATGTTCTACGAGCAGTACTTC	CASSLYRAGMFYEQYF
TRBV4-1	TRBJ2-2	14	NA	NA	TGCGCCAGCAGCCAGTCTGCAGGAGGACGGGAGCTGTTTTTT	CASSQSAGGRELFF
TRBV6-1	TRBJ2-7	15	NA	NA	TGTGCCAGCAGTGTCAATCGGGGGACAGTCTACGAGCAGTACTTC	CASSVNRGTVYEQYF
TRBV9	TRBJ1-4	15	NA	TRBD1	TGTGCCAGCAGCTTAACGGACAGGGCAGACGAAAAACTGTTTTTT	CASSLTDRADEKLFF
TRBV14	TRBJ2-2	16	NA	NA	TGTGCCAGCAGCCAAAGGGGCGATTTTAACACCGGGGAGCTGTTTTTT	CASSQRGDFNTGELFF
TRBV7-9	TRBJ1-4	16	NA	NA	TGTGCCAGCAGCCCTCCCTCGGGCTTACGGGGTGAAAAACTGTTTTTT	CASSPPSGLRGEKLFF
TRBV19	TRBJ2-7	14	NA	NA	TGTGCCAGTAGTATCAAGGGAGACCTCTACGAGCAGTACTTC	CASSIKGDLYEQYF
TRBV5-1	TRBJ2-2	14	NA	NA	TGCGCCAGCTTAAGGGGGACGGAGTCCGGGGAGCTGTTTTTT	CASLRGTESGELFF
TRBV15	TRBJ2-5	17	NA	TRBD2	TGTGCCACCAGCAGCCCCTCGACTAGCGGGAGTCTCGAGACCCAGTACTTC	CATSSPSTSGSLETQYF
TRBV5-1	TRBJ2-7	15	NA	NA	TGCGCCAGCAGCTTGGCCAGGACAGAGAACTACGAGCAGTACTTC	CASSLARTENYEQYF
TRBV4-2	TRBJ1-5	13	NA	NA	TGTGCCAGCAGCCAAGATCAGAATCAGCCCCAGCATTTT	CASSQDQNQPQHF
TRBV19	TRBJ1-5	16	NA	NA	TGTGCCAGTAGTATAGAGGACAGCCTTAGCAATCAGCCCCAGCATTTT	CASSIEDSLSNQPQHF